These 22 T cell receptor beta chains share one sample of origin, sequenced in a study of blood T cell repertoires in COVID-19. Measured with immunoSEQ multiplex PCR; TCRdb has only the in-frame clones, and not every one. The table lists 45,000 to 65,000 clones, 75% to 90% of them singletons, with about 5.3% in the top ten. The specimen sequenced was peripheral blood. The receptors were gathered from a man aged 60-69 years with active COVID-19.

This chain connects TRBV7-2 to TRBJ2-7; TRBD2 aligns across 14 bases. Germline CDR1 and CDR2: SGHTA and FQGNSA. V dropped 5 bases and J dropped 2; count of bases not matched to a gene: 2. The CDR3 loop spans 15 amino acids. The CDR3 DNA is TGTGCCAGCAGCCCGGGACTAGCGGGGGCCTACGAGCAGTACTTC. Translating it yields CASSPGLAGAYEQYF.

This rearrangement joins TRBV5-1 to TRBJ2-7; 9 bases are a match to TRBD2. The CDR3 has 17 residues. The trim removed 2 bases at V and 1 base at J, leaving 10 bases unmatched. CDR1 and CDR2 (germline): SGHRS, YFSETQ. CDR3: CASSFTVAGVGSYEQYF. CDR3 in DNA: TGCGCCAGCAGCTTTACGGTAGCGGGAGTGGGGTCCTACGAGCAGTACTTC.

V and J are TRBV29-1 and TRBJ2-7, with TRBD2 identical over 8 bases. With 6 bases clipped from V and 3 bases from J, the junction kept 7 bases outside the gene matches. Germline CDR1 reads SQVTM; CDR2 reads ANQGSEA. The CDR3 runs 13 residues. Here the CDR3 DNA reads TGCAGCGTCAAACTAGCGGAGAGCTACGAGCAGTACTTC. It codes for CSVKLAESYEQYF.

CDR3 sequence: CASRMGGEAFF. Written as DNA, the CDR3 is TGTGCCAGCCGTATGGGGGGTGAAGCTTTCTTT. This sequence joins TRBV5-5 and TRBJ1-1; tentative D call: TRBD1 (5 bases). The CDR3 loop spans 11 amino acids. V was cut by 7 bases and J by 7 bases, with 11 bases left in between. In germline, CDR1 is SGHKS, CDR2 YYEKEE (reference sequence).

The gene calls are TRBV20-1 and TRBJ2-7, with D unresolved. The CDR3 is 11 residues long. CDR1 DFQATT and CDR2 SNEGSKA come from the germline V gene (reference sequence). V was pared by 4 bases and J by 3 bases, with 7 bases between. This CDR3 reads CSAINSYEQYF. The CDR3 nucleotides are TGCAGTGCTATCAACAGCTACGAGCAGTACTTC.

A word on this clone: This CDR3 is also generated by other DNA sequences in the sample. The rearrangement joins TRBV19 to TRBJ2-7, with 8 bases aligning to TRBD1. CDR1 and CDR2 (germline): LNHDA, SQIVND (reference sequence). The CDR3 loop spans 16 amino acids. The J segment lost 0 bases and the V segment lost 5 bases, leaving 9 bases of the junction unmatched. The CDR3 DNA is TGTGCCAGTAGTTCCCCTGGACAGGGCGCCTCCTACGAGCAGTACTTC. It is translated as CASSSPGQGASYEQYF.

The CDR3 bases are TGTGCCAGCAGCGTAGGACAGGGGACCTACAATGAGCAGTTCTTC. It encodes CASSVGQGTYNEQFF. The chain couples TRBV9 to TRBJ2-1; the match to TRBD1 covers 8 bases. V lost 0 bases to trimming and J lost 2 bases; unmatched junction nucleotides: 1. The germline V gene has CDR1 SGDLS and CDR2 YYNGEE. The CDR3 spans 15 residues.

This clone was recorded a few times. The chain recombines TRBV12-3 or TRBV12-4 with TRBJ2-2, with D perhaps matching TRBD2 (6 bases). Trimming cost V 6 bases and J 6 bases, with 11 bases left between them. This CDR3 spans 13 amino acids. DNA for the CDR3: TGTGCCAGCAGAGCGGGCGGGGCCGGGGAGCTGTTTTTT. This encodes CASRAGGAGELFF.

In nucleotides, the CDR3 is TGTGCCAGTAGCGGGACAGGGGGCTCATTCAGTGAAAAACTGTTTTTT. Its protein is CASSGTGGSFSEKLFF. The chain employs TRBV19 and TRBJ1-4, with 12 bases identical to TRBD1. There are 16 residues in the CDR3. Germline CDR1 and CDR2: LNHDA and SQIVND (reference sequence). With V trimmed by 6 bases and J by 7 bases, 9 bases remained unmatched.

The V gene is TRBV5-4, the J gene TRBJ1-1; 9 positions agree with TRBD1. The CDR3 extends over 14 amino acids. J gave up 4 bases and V 5 bases, and 6 bases lay outside the gene matches. CDR1 and CDR2 (germline): SGHNT, YYREEE (reference sequence). CDR3 coding DNA: TGTGCCAGCAGTGCCGGGACAGGGCCCACTGAAGCTTTCTTT. It specifies CASSAGTGPTEAFF.

This clone was observed a single time. The rearrangement links TRBV11-1 to TRBJ1-1, with D hard to call. V shed 3 bases and J shed 9 bases, with 14 bases lying between them. CDR1 SGHAT and CDR2 FQDESV come from the germline V gene (reference sequence). The CDR3 length is 13 residues. This chain's CDR3 is CASSFRLSWKAFF. The CDR3 DNA follows: TGTGCCAGCAGCTTCAGACTGAGCTGGAAAGCTTTCTTT.

The rearrangement uses TRBV5-1 and TRBJ2-7; the D gene is possibly TRBD2 (6 bases). From germline, CDR1 is SGHRS and CDR2 YFSETQ. V was cut by 4 bases and J by 3 bases, with 14 bases left in between. This CDR3 is 14 amino acids long. CDR3 loop: CASSVRGEDYEQYF. CDR3 nucleotide sequence: TGCGCCAGCAGCGTTCGAGGGGAGGACTACGAGCAGTACTTC.

The table lists this clone with a few counts. The J gene is TRBJ1-3, the V gene TRBV4-3; D uncertain. Germline V gene sequence: CDR1 LGHNA, CDR2 YSLEER. CDR3 size: 14 residues. V lost 6 bases to trimming and J lost 0 bases, with 9 bases between them. The CDR3 bases are TGCGCCAGCAGTACAGATTTCTCTGGAAACACCATATATTTT. Translating gives CASSTDFSGNTIYF.

J is TRBJ2-5 and V is TRBV13; 8 nucleotides agree with TRBD1. The CDR3 consists of 16 residues. V shed 3 bases, J shed 4 bases, and the junction held 10 bases outside the gene matches. Germline CDR1 and CDR2: PRHDT and FYEKMQ (reference sequence). The DNA for the CDR3 is TGTGCCAGCAGCTTTGGGACAGGAGGGCACAGAGAGACCCAGTACTTC. As protein: CASSFGTGGHRETQYF.

The gene calls are TRBV6-6 and TRBJ2-3, with a weak D call TRBD1 (5 bases). This CDR3 contains 12 residues. The germline gives CDR1 MNHNY, CDR2 SVGAGI (reference sequence). Trimming left V 6 bases short and J 6 bases short, with 10 bases between. CDR3 protein: CASRPKGDTQYF. The CDR3 DNA reads TGTGCCAGCAGGCCGAAGGGGGATACGCAGTATTTT.

CDR3 sequence: CSVGTSFRDTQYF. The CDR3 DNA follows: TGCAGCGTCGGGACTAGCTTCAGAGATACGCAGTATTTT. The chain employs TRBV29-1 and TRBJ2-3; 9 nucleotides agree with TRBD2. CDR1 is SQVTM and CDR2 is ANQGSEA in the germline V gene. This CDR3 has 13 residues. The V gene end was trimmed by 6 bases and the J gene end by 5 bases; junction bases not matched to a gene: 6.

This chain uses TRBV5-4 with TRBJ2-1; 8 bases align to TRBD2. The germline gives CDR1 SGHNT, CDR2 YYREEE (reference sequence). There are 15 residues in the CDR3. V shed 4 bases and J 0 bases; nucleotides not matched to a gene: 3. As DNA, the CDR3 is TGTGCCAGCAGCCGGACTAGCAGCTCCTACAATGAGCAGTTCTTC. Translation gives CASSRTSSSYNEQFF.

The chain has TRBV11-3 and TRBJ2-1; 7 bases line up with TRBD2. Germline V gene data show CDR1 as SGHNT and CDR2 as YENEEA. The trim removed 8 bases at V and 2 bases at J, leaving 12 bases unmatched. The CDR3 has 16 amino acids. CDR3 bases: TGTGCCAGCGCCTCCTCCGGGGGGAACGCCTACAATGAGCAGTTCTTC. Translation: CASASSGGNAYNEQFF. The full variable domain, in which reference TRBV11-3 and TRBJ2-1 provide the parts outside the CDR3, is EAGVVQSPRYKIIEKKQPVAFWCNPISGHNTLYWYLQNLGQGPELLIRYENEEAVDDSQLPKDRFSAERLKGVDSTLKIQPAELGDSAVYLCASASSGGNAYNEQFFGPGTRLTVL.

V is TRBV27 and J is TRBJ2-6; D gene uncertain. The CDR3 covers 15 residues. Trimming cost V 7 bases and J 0 bases, with 10 bases left between them. Germline CDR1 MNHEY, CDR2 SMNVEV (reference sequence). The CDR3: CASTSDYSGANVLTF. The CDR3 DNA sequence: TGTGCCAGCACATCAGATTACTCTGGGGCCAACGTCCTGACTTTC.

The gene calls are TRBV4-2 and TRBJ2-1; D uncertain. CDR1 LGHNA and CDR2 YNFKEQ come from the germline V gene. The length of the CDR3 is 15 residues. V lost 0 bases, J lost 7 bases, and 13 bases lay in between. In nucleotides, the CDR3 is TGTGCCAGCAGCCAAGATCAAAGCGTCAGAAATGAGCAGTTCTTC. It yields the protein CASSQDQSVRNEQFF.

This clone occurred a few times. V usage is TRBV5-1 and J usage is TRBJ1-2; 10 bases align to TRBD1. The CDR3 runs to 12 residues. Germline V gene sequence: CDR1 SGHRS, CDR2 YFSETQ. V was clipped by 6 bases and J by 8 bases; unmatched bases: 4. The CDR3 spells CASTGTGVGYTF. CDR3 nucleotides: TGCGCCAGCACCGGGACAGGGGTAGGCTACACCTTC.

The V call is TRBV2, the J call TRBJ2-3, with a tentative D call TRBD1 (5 bases). The CDR3 consists of 15 residues. The germline CDR1 and CDR2 sequences are SNHLY and FYNNEI. V was pared by 3 bases and J by 4 bases, with 14 bases between. DNA of the CDR3: TGTGCCAGCAGTGAGCCGACAGTTCGACCAGATACGCAGTATTTT. Protein product: CASSEPTVRPDTQYF.